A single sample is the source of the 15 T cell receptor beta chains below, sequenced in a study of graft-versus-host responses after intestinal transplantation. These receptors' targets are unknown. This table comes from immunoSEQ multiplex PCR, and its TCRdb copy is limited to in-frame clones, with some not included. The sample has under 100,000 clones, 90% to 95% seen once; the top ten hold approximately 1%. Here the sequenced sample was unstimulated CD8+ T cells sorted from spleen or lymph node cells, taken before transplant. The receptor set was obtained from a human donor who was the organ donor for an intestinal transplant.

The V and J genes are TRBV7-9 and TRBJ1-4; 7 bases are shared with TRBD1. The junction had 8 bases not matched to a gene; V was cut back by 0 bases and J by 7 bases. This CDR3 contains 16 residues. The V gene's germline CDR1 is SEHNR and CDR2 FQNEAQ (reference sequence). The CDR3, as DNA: TGTGCCAGCAGCTTAGCCCTCAGGGGGAATGGTGAAAAACTGTTTTTT. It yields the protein CASSLALRGNGEKLFF.

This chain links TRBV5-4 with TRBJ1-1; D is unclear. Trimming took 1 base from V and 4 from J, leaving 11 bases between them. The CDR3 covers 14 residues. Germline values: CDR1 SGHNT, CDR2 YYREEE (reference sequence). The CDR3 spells CASSLLGRGTEAFF. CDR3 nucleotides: TGTGCCAGCAGCTTGCTAGGGCGGGGCACTGAAGCTTTCTTT.

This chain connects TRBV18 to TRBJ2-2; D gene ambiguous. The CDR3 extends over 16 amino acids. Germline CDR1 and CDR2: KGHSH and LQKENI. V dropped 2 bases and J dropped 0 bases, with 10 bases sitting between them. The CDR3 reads CASSPDQAANTGELFF. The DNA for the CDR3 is TGTGCCAGCTCACCAGACCAGGCCGCGAACACCGGGGAGCTGTTTTTT.

The DNA of the CDR3 is TGTGCCGCTACGTCCTTTAGGGGTCGTGGGGCCAACGTCCTGACTTTC. Its protein is CAATSFRGRGANVLTF. The chain carries TRBV19 and TRBJ2-6; D perhaps matches TRBD1 (5 bases). Trimming cost V 11 bases and J 3 bases, with 20 bases left between them. Looked up from germline, CDR1 is LNHDA and CDR2 is SQIVND (reference sequence). This CDR3 comprises 16 residues.

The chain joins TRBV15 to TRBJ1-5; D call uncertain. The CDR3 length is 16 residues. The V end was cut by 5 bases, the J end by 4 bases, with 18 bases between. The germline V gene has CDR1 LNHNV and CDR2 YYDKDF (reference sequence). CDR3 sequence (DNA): TGTGCCACCAGCCATAACCTCCAGGTTAGGAATCAGCCCCAGCATTTT. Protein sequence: CATSHNLQVRNQPQHF.

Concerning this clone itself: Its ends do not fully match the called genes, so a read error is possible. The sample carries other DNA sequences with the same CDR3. The CDR3 sequence: CASSFTGSNEQYF. In DNA form, the CDR3 reads TGCGCCAGCAGTTTTACAGGGAGTAACGAGCAGTACTTC. The rearrangement joins TRBV28 to TRBJ2-7, with D possibly matching TRBD1 (6 bases). From germline, CDR1 is MDHEN and CDR2 SYDVKM. The CDR3 covers 13 residues.

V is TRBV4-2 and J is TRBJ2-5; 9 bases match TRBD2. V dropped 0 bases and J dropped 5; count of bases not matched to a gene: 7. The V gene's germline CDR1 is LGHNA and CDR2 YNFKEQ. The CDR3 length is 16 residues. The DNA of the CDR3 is TGTGCCAGCAGCCAAGATTGGTCTAGCGGGGAGGAGACCCAGTACTTC. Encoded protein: CASSQDWSSGEETQYF.

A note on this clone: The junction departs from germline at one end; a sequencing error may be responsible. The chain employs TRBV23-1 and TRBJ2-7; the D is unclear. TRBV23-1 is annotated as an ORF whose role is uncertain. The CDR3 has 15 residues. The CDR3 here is CASSPSRDFSHEQYF. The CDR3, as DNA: TGCGCCAGCAGTCCCTCCCGCGATTTCTCCCACGAGCAGTACTTC.

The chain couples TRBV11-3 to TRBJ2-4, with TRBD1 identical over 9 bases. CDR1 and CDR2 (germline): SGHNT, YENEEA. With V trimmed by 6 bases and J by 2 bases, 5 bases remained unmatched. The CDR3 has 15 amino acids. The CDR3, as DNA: TGTGCCAGCAGGGGACAGGGCGAGTCCAAAAACATTCAGTACTTC. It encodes CASRGQGESKNIQYF.

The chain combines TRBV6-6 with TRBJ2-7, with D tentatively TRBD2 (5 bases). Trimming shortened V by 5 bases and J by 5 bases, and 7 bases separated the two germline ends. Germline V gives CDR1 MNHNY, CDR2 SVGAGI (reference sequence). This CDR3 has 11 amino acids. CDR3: CASSLSDEQYF. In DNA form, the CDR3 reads TGTGCCAGCAGTCTTAGCGACGAGCAGTACTTC.

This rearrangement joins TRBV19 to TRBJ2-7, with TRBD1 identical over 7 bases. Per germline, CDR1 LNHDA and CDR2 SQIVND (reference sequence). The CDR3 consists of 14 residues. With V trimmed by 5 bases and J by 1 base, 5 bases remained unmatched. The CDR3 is CASSLTGQSYEQYF. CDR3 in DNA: TGTGCCAGTAGTCTCACGGGACAGTCCTACGAGCAGTACTTC.

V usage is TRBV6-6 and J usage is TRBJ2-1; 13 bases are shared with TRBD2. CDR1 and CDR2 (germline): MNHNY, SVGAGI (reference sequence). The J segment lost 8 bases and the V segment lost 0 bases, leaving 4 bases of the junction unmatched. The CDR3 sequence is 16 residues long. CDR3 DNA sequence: TGTGCCAGCAGTTACTCTGGGACTAGCGGGGTGCATGAGCAGTTCTTC. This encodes CASSYSGTSGVHEQFF.

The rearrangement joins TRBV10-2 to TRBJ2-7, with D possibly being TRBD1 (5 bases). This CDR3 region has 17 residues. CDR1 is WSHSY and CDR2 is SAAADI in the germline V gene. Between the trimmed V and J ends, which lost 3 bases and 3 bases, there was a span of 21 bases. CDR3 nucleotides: TGCGCCAGCAGTGACGGCCCAATCAGGGTTGGCCACTACGAGCAGTACTTC. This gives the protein CASSDGPIRVGHYEQYF.

The CDR3 reads CASSISPGGQYEQYF. The CDR3 DNA reads TGTGCCAGTAGTATATCTCCAGGGGGTCAGTACGAGCAGTACTTC. This chain connects TRBV19 to TRBJ2-7, with 7 bases that match TRBD1. In germline, CDR1 is LNHDA, CDR2 SQIVND (reference sequence). V shed 2 bases, J shed 4 bases, and the junction held 8 bases outside the gene matches. This CDR3 contains 15 residues.

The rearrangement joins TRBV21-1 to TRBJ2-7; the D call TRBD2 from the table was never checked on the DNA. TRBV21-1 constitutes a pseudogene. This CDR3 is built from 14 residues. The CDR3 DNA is TGTGCCAGCAGCAAAGCTAGCGGGGCCCACGAGCAGTACTTC. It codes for CASSKASGAHEQYF.